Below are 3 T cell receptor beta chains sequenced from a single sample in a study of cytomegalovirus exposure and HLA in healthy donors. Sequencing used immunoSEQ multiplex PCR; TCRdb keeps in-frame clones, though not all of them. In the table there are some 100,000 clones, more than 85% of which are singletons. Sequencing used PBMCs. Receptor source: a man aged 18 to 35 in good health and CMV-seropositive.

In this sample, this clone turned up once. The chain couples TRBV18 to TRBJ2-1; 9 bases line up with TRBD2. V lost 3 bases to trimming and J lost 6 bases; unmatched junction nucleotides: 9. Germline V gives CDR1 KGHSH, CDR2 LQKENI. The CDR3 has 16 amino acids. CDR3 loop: CASSPPGAGGGNEQFF. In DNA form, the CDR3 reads TGTGCCAGCTCACCCCCGGGCGCGGGGGGGGGCAATGAGCAGTTCTTC.

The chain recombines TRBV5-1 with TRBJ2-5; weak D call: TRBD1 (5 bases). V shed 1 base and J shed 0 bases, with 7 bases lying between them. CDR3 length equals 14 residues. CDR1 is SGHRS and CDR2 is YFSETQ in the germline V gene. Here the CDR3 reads CASSLTGHQETQYF. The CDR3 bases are TGCGCCAGCAGCTTGACAGGTCACCAAGAGACCCAGTACTTC.

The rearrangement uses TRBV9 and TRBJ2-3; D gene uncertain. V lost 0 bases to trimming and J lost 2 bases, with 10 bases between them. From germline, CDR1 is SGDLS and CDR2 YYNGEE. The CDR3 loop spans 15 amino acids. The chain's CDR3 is CASSVAPGPTDTQYF. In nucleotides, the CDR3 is TGTGCCAGCAGCGTAGCTCCAGGTCCCACAGATACGCAGTATTTT.